This TCR beta chain was recorded in a study of shared clonotypes between healthy human individuals. The CDR3 is 16 residues long. Between the trimmed V and J ends, which lost 5 bases and 0 bases, there was a span of 14 bases. Looked up from germline, CDR1 is SGHTA and CDR2 is FQGNSA. Repertoires were generated with immunoSEQ multiplex PCR, while TCRdb's copy carries only in-frame clones and drops some. The data show some 1,100,000 clones, about 84% seen once. The genes are TRBV7-2 and TRBJ1-3; D ambiguous. The TCR comes from a man aged 18 to 30 in good health. Some clones in this sample may be carry-over from other donors' samples. Sequencing was done on a sample of memory CD4+ T cells from PBMCs. Subset: CD45RA-negative fraction. The CDR3 DNA follows: TGTGCCAGCAGCATCGACTCGTCTCCCTCTGGAAACACCATATATTTT. This gives the protein CASSIDSSPSGNTIYF.